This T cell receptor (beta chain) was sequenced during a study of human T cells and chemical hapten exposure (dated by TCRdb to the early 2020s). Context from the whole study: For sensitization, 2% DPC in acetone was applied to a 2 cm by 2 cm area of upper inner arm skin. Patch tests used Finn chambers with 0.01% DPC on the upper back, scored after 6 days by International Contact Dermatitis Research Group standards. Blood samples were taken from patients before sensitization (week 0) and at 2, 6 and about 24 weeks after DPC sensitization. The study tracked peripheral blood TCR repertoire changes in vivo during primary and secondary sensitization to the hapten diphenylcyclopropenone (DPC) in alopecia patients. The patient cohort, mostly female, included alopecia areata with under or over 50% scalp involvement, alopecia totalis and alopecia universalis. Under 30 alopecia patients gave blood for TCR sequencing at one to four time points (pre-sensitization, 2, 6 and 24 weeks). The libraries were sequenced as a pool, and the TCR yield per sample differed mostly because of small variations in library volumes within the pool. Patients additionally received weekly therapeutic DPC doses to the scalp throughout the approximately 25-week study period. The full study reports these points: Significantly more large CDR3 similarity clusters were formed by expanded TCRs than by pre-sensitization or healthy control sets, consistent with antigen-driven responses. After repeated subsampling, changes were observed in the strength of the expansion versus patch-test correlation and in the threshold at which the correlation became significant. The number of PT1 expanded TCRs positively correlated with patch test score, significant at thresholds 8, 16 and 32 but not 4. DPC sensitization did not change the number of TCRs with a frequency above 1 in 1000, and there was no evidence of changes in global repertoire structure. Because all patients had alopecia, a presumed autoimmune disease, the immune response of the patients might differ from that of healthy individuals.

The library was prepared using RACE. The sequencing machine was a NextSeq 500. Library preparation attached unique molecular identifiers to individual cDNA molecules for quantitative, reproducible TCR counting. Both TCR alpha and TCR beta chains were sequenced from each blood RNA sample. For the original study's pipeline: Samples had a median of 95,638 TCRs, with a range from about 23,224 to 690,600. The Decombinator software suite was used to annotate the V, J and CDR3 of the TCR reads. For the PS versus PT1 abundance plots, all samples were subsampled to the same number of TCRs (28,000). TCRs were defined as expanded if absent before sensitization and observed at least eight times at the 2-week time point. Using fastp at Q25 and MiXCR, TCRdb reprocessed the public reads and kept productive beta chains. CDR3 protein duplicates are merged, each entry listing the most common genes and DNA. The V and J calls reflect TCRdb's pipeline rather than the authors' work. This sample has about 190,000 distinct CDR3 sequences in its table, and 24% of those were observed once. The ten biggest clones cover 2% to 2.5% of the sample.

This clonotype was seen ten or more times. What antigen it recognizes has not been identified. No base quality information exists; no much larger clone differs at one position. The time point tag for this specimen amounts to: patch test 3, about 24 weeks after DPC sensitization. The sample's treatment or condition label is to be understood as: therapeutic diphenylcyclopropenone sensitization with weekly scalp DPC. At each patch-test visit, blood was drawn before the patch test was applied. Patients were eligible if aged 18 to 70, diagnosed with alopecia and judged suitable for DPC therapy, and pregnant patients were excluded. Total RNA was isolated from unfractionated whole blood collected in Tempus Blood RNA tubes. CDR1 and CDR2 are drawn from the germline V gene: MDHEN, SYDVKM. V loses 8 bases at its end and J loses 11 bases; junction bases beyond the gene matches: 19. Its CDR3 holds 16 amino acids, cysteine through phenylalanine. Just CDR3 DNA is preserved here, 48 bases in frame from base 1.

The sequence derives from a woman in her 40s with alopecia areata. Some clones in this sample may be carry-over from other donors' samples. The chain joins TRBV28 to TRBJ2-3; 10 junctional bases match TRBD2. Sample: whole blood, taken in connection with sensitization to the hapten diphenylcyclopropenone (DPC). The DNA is TGTGCCAGCGTCGCTCAGGGCCGTCTTACTAGCGGGAAGCAGTATTTT. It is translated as CASVAQGRLTSGKQYF.